The sequence of this TCR beta chain was determined in a study of monozygotic twins with inflammatory bowel disease. Per the germline V gene, CDR1 is LNHDA and CDR2 is SQIVND (reference sequence). The length of the CDR3 is 14 residues. Every donor provided one blood sample measuring approximately 2.7 ml. Whole blood, unsorted for T cells, was the source of total RNA. Each CDR3 protein gets one entry in TCRdb, which reprocessed the 5' RACE reads and gives no DNA. This sample contains about 450,000 distinct CDR3 sequences. The chain joins TRBV19 to TRBJ1-2. This sequence originates from a human donor with ulcerative colitis or Crohn's disease, or a healthy co-twin of an affected twin (not recorded which). The sequenced sample was blood. The chain's CDR3 is CATSRRAGAYGYTF. The full variable domain, rest sourced from reference TRBV19 and TRBJ1-2, is DGGITQSPKYLFRKEGQNVTLSCEQNLNHDAMYWYRQDPGQGLRLIYYSQIVNDFQKGDIAEGYSVSREKKESFPLTVTSAQKNPTAFYLCATSRRAGAYGYTFGSGTRLTVV.